This T cell receptor beta chain was sequenced during a study of OX40 agonist ivuxolimab in advanced cancers. Clones were read by immunoSEQ multiplex PCR, and TCRdb kept only the in-frame ones, dropping some. Here the sample spans roughly 40,000 clones, around 92% being singletons. The CDR3 runs to 18 residues. With V trimmed by 5 bases and J by 3 bases, 17 bases remained unmatched. Looked up from germline, CDR1 is MNHEY and CDR2 is SMNVEV (reference sequence). Sequencing used CD4+ or CD8+ T cells sorted from blood, obtained in a trial of the OX40 agonist ivuxolimab. The TCR sequence derives from an adult with an advanced solid tumor such as melanoma, head and neck, liver or kidney cancer. The rearrangement joins TRBV27 to TRBJ1-1; 8 bases map to TRBD1. The CDR3 nucleotides are TGTGCCAGCAGTCCTCGACAGGGGCCGTTTTTGGGTGACACTGAAGCTTTCTTT. It encodes CASSPRQGPFLGDTEAFF.